This T cell receptor beta chain emerged from a study of OX40 agonist ivuxolimab in advanced cancers. Study-wide context: Averaging about 60 years in age, with a range of 23 to 79, the cohort was about 83% male.

Study observations and caveats: In the 0.1-3.0 mg/kg groups, partial responders showed among the lowest expansion. The expanded peripheral T cells' antigen specificity was not determined.

Clones were read by immunoSEQ multiplex PCR, and TCRdb kept only the in-frame ones, dropping some. Among more than 70,000 clones listed, around nine tenths were seen once. With regard to this clone: Its antigen is not identified.

The sample in question was CD4+ or CD8+ T cells sorted from blood, obtained in a trial of the OX40 agonist ivuxolimab. The receptor's source is an adult with an advanced solid tumor such as melanoma, head and neck, liver or kidney cancer.

The CDR3 nucleotides read TGCGCCAGCAGCGGAGGGTCGGCTGGAACAGATACGCAGTATTTT. It is translated as CASSGGSAGTDTQYF. The chain uses TRBV5-1 and TRBJ2-3; tentative D call: TRBD2 (6 bases). Germline V gives CDR1 SGHRS, CDR2 YFSETQ. V was cut by 4 bases and J by 3 bases, with 15 bases left in between. The CDR3 sequence is 15 residues long. The full variable domain, in which reference TRBV5-1 and TRBJ2-3 provide the parts outside the CDR3, is KAGVTQTPRYLIKTRGQQVTLSCSPISGHRSVSWYQQTPGQGLQFLFEYFSETQRNKGNFPGRFSGRQFSNSRSEMNVSTLELGDSALYLCASSGGSAGTDTQYFGPGTRLTVL.